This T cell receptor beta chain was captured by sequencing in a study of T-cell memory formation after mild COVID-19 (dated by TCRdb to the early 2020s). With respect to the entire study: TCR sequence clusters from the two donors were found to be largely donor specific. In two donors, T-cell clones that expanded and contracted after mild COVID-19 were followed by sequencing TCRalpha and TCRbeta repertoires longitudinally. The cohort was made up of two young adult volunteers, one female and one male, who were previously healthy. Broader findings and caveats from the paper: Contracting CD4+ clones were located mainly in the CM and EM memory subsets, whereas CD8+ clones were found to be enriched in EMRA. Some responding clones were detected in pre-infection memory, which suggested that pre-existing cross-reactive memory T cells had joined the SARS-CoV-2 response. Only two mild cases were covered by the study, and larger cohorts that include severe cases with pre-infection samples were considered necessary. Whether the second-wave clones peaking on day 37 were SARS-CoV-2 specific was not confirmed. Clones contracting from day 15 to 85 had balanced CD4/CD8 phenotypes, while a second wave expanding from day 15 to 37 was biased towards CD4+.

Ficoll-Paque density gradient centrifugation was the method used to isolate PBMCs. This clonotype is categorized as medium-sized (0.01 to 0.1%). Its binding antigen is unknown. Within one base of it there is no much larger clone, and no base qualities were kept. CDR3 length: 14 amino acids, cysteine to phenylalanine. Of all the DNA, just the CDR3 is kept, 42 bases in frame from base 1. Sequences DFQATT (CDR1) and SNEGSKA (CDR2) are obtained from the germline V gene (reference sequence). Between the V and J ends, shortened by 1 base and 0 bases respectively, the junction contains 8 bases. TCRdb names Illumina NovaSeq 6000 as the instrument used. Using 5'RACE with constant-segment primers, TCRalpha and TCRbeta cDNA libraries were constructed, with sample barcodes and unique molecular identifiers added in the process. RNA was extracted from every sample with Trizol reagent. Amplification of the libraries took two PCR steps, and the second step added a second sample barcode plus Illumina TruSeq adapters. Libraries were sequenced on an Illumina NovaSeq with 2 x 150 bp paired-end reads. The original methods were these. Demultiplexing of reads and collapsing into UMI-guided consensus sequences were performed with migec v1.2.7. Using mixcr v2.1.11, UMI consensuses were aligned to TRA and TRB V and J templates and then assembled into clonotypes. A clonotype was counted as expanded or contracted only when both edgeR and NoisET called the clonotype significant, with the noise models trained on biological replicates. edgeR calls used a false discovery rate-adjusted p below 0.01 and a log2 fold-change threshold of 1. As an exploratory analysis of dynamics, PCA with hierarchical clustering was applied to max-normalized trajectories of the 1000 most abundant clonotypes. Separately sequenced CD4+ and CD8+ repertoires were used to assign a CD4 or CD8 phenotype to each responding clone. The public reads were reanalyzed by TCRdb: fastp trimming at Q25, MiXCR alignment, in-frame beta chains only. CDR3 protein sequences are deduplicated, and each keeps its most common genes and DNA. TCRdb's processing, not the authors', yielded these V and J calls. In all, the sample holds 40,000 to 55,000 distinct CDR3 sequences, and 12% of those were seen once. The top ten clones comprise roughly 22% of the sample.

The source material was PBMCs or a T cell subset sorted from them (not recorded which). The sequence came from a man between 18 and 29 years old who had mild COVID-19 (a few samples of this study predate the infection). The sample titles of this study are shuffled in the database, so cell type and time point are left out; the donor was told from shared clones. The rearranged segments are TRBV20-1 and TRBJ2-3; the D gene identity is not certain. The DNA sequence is TGCAGTGCTAGAGGACTTGCGAGCACAGATACGCAGTATTTT. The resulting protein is CSARGLASTDTQYF.